The 31 T cell receptor beta chains listed next were all sequenced from one sample in a study of cytomegalovirus exposure and HLA in healthy donors. It was with 60 Vbeta and 13 Jbeta primers that the PCR ran. Profiling relied on immunoSEQ multiplex PCR, and the TCRdb table lists in-frame clones only, not all of them. The data hold some 97,000 clones, with around 82% observed a single time. Sequencing was carried out using PBMCs. The receptors shown here come from a woman aged 45-65 years in good health and CMV-seropositive.

This chain links TRBV2 with TRBJ2-7; 7 bases line up with TRBD1. Germline CDR1 SNHLY, CDR2 FYNNEI. This CDR3 is 13 amino acids long. J was trimmed by 1 base and V by 8 bases; bases with no gene match: 5. This CDR3 reads CASRKTGSYEQYF. The CDR3 nucleotides are TGTGCCAGCCGAAAGACAGGGTCCTACGAGCAGTACTTC.

Only one count was recorded for this clone. This chain uses TRBV18 with TRBJ1-2; perhaps TRBD1 as D (6 bases). The V gene's germline CDR1 is KGHSH and CDR2 LQKENI. With 6 bases removed from V and 8 bases from J, the gap between germline ends came to 13 bases. The CDR3 sequence is 12 residues long. The CDR3 nucleotides read TGTGCCAGCTCCCCGGGGGGGCAGGGCTACACCTTC. Translating gives CASSPGGQGYTF.

Only one count was recorded for this clone. Written as DNA, the CDR3 is TGTGCCAGCAGCTTAGAACTAGCGGTCAACTACGAGCAGTACTTC. Amino acids: CASSLELAVNYEQYF. The rearrangement joins TRBV7-8 to TRBJ2-7; 8 nucleotides align to TRBD2. CDR1 and CDR2 from the germline V gene are SGHVS and FQNEAQ. The V and J ends lost 1 base and 3 bases, in that order; junction bases with no gene match: 5. The CDR3 has 15 amino acids. Combining the CDR3 with reference TRBV7-8 and TRBJ2-7 gives the whole variable domain GAGVSQSPRYKVAKRGQDVALRCDPISGHVSLFWYQQALGQGPEFLTYFQNEAQLDKSGLPSDRFFAERPEGSVSTLKIQRTQQEDSAVYLCASSLELAVNYEQYFGPGTRLTVT.

In this sample, this clone turned up a few times. This sequence joins TRBV7-8 and TRBJ2-1; possibly TRBD1 for D (5 bases). This CDR3 is 16 amino acids long. Trimming left V 0 bases short and J 6 bases short, with 15 bases between. The V gene's germline CDR1 is SGHVS and CDR2 FQNEAQ. The CDR3, as DNA: TGTGCCAGCAGCTTAGCCTACCAAACAGGTAGCAATGAGCAGTTCTTC. This gives the protein CASSLAYQTGSNEQFF. The full variable domain, rest sourced from reference TRBV7-8 and TRBJ2-1, is GAGVSQSPRYKVAKRGQDVALRCDPISGHVSLFWYQQALGQGPEFLTYFQNEAQLDKSGLPSDRFFAERPEGSVSTLKIQRTQQEDSAVYLCASSLAYQTGSNEQFFGPGTRLTVL.

In nucleotides, the CDR3 is TGTGCCAGCAGCCTCCCGGGGGATTACAATGAGCAGTTCTTC. Translation gives CASSLPGDYNEQFF. This chain links TRBV7-9 with TRBJ2-1, with D perhaps matching TRBD2 (6 bases). Germline V lookup: CDR1 SEHNR, CDR2 FQNEAQ (reference sequence). The ends were cut back, 5 bases at V and 4 bases at J, with 12 bases in the middle. The CDR3 totals 14 residues.

This clone was found a few times. The chain has TRBV28 and TRBJ2-1, with 12 bases matching TRBD2. Germline values: CDR1 MDHEN, CDR2 SYDVKM. The CDR3 is made up of 15 amino acids. V lost 2 bases, J lost 6 bases, and 2 bases stayed unmatched. The CDR3 region has the DNA TGTGCCAGCAGTTTAAAGACTAGCGGGGGCAATGAGCAGTTCTTC. Translating gives CASSLKTSGGNEQFF.

This rearrangement joins TRBV5-4 to TRBJ1-2; 9 bases match TRBD1. The CDR3 loop spans 13 amino acids. CDR1 and CDR2 from the germline V gene are SGHNT and YYREEE (reference sequence). Trimming removed 4 bases from V and 7 bases from J; junction bases left unmatched: 5. CDR3 coding DNA: TGTGCCAGCAGCGGACAGGGGAGGAGTGGCTACACCTTC. This encodes CASSGQGRSGYTF.

This clone was seen only a few times. J is TRBJ2-1 and V is TRBV5-6; D call uncertain. Germline-derived CDR1 and CDR2 are SGHDT and YYEEEE. CDR3 length: 14 amino acids. Trimming removed 2 bases from V and 0 bases from J, with 6 bases in between. In nucleotides, the CDR3 is TGTGCCAGCAGCTTACGGAGCTCCTACAATGAGCAGTTCTTC. Its protein is CASSLRSSYNEQFF.

The V gene is TRBV7-6, the J gene TRBJ2-3; 13 bases line up with TRBD2. Germline CDR1 and CDR2: SGHVS and FNYEAQ. CDR3 length equals 20 residues. J was trimmed by 0 bases and V by 2 bases; bases with no gene match: 11. CDR3 sequence: CASSLSPPGLAGTSTDTQYF. The CDR3 DNA follows: TGTGCCAGCAGCTTAAGCCCCCCGGGACTAGCGGGGACTAGCACAGATACGCAGTATTTT.

This clone was detected a few times. CDR3 sequence (DNA): TGTGCCAGCAGCCTTTCCGGGACATCCGCTAACTATGGCTACACCTTC. This translates into CASSLSGTSANYGYTF. The rearrangement links TRBV11-2 to TRBJ1-2; D might be TRBD1 (6 bases). Germline V lookup: CDR1 SGHAT, CDR2 FQNNGV. The CDR3 is 16 amino acids. Between the trimmed V and J ends, which lost 5 bases and 0 bases, there was a span of 16 bases.

The CDR3 here is CAIRPGTGSNEQFF. The CDR3 coding sequence is TGTGCCATCAGACCCGGGACAGGGTCCAATGAGCAGTTCTTC. The chain combines TRBV10-3 with TRBJ2-1; TRBD1 matches 9 bases. V dropped 6 bases and J dropped 6; count of bases not matched to a gene: 6. This CDR3 is built from 14 residues. Germline V gene sequence: CDR1 ENHRY, CDR2 SYGVKD.

The chain recombines TRBV30 with TRBJ1-5; D ambiguous. V was trimmed by 3 bases and J by 0 bases, leaving 6 bases between them. Germline V lookup: CDR1 GTSNPN, CDR2 SVGIG (reference sequence). The CDR3 has 13 amino acids. CDR3 in DNA: TGTGCCTGGAGGAGCTATAGCAATCAGCCCCAGCATTTT. This translates into CAWRSYSNQPQHF.

The V call is TRBV6-4, the J call TRBJ1-2, with 10 bases fitting TRBD1. Germline V gives CDR1 MRHNA, CDR2 SNTAGT. V dropped 4 bases and J dropped 2; count of bases not matched to a gene: 10. The CDR3 extends over 17 amino acids. The CDR3 DNA reads as TGTGCCAGCAGTGCCTCCGGGACAGGGGCCGTAAACTATGGCTACACCTTC. This codes for CASSASGTGAVNYGYTF.

This clone was picked up a small number of times. The chain uses TRBV15 and TRBJ1-5; D not resolved. Germline lookup yields CDR1 LNHNV and CDR2 YYDKDF (reference sequence). V was cut by 5 bases and J by 0 bases, with 11 bases left in between. The CDR3 length is 15 residues. CDR3 protein: CATSADGSSNQPQHF. The CDR3 DNA reads as TGTGCCACCAGCGCCGACGGGTCTAGCAATCAGCCCCAGCATTTT.

This chain joins TRBV14 and TRBJ1-2; D unclear. The germline V gene has CDR1 SGHDN and CDR2 FVKESK. The V gene lost 1 base and the J gene lost 4 bases, with 16 bases spanning the gap. This CDR3 has 16 amino acids. For the CDR3, the DNA is TGTGCCAGCAGCCAAGGAGGTCGGGAAATTGGCTATGGCTACACCTTC. It is translated as CASSQGGREIGYGYTF.

The J gene is TRBJ1-1, the V gene TRBV6-1; D is ambiguous. The germline CDR1 and CDR2 sequences are MNHNS and SASEGT. The CDR3 is made up of 12 amino acids. Trimming shortened V by 9 bases and J by 4 bases, and 12 bases separated the two germline ends. The CDR3 DNA reads as TGTGCCAGTTATTTACGGGGCACTGAAGCTTTCTTT. It is translated as CASYLRGTEAFF.

The V call is TRBV5-8, the J call TRBJ2-7, with 8 bases identical to TRBD1. The ends lost 5 bases at V and 1 base at J; junction bases unmatched: 8. The CDR3 loop spans 15 amino acids. Germline CDR1 SGHTS, CDR2 YDEGEE. The chain's CDR3 is CASSPDRGFSYEQYF. CDR3 nucleotide sequence: TGTGCCAGCAGTCCTGACAGGGGATTTTCCTACGAGCAGTACTTC.

The CDR3 loop reads CASSETNTGELFF. For the CDR3, the DNA is TGCGCCAGCAGTGAGACTAACACCGGGGAGCTGTTTTTT. The genes are TRBV10-1 and TRBJ2-2; D is unclear. Germline V gene data show CDR1 as WNHNN and CDR2 as SYGVQD (reference sequence). The length of the CDR3 is 13 residues. Between the trimmed V and J ends, which lost 2 bases and 2 bases, there was a span of 3 bases.

The chain links TRBV29-1 to TRBJ2-1; 15 nucleotides align to TRBD2. The CDR3 covers 17 residues. Germline CDR1 reads SQVTM; CDR2 reads ANQGSEA. Germline trimming cut 8 bases from V and 0 bases from J; bases unmatched to any gene: 8. CDR3 sequence: CSTGLAGGYSSYNEQFF. The DNA of the CDR3 is TGCAGCACGGGACTAGCGGGAGGCTACAGCTCCTACAATGAGCAGTTCTTC.

This clone was observed a handful of times. This rearrangement joins TRBV6-1 to TRBJ1-2; 7 bases fit TRBD1. V lost 2 bases to trimming and J lost 8 bases; unmatched junction nucleotides: 8. The CDR3 covers 14 residues. The germline gives CDR1 MNHNS, CDR2 SASEGT. CDR3 sequence: CASSESRGRRGYTF. The DNA for the CDR3 is TGTGCCAGCAGTGAAAGTAGGGGGCGCAGAGGCTACACCTTC.

The chain uses TRBV5-8 and TRBJ1-1; 9 bases line up with TRBD1. The ends lost 4 bases at V and 5 bases at J; junction bases unmatched: 6. The CDR3 consists of 14 residues. Germline loops: CDR1 SGHTS, CDR2 YDEGEE. The CDR3 region has the DNA TGTGCCAGCAGCCAGGGACAGGGATGGACTGAAGCTTTCTTT. Translating gives CASSQGQGWTEAFF.

The V gene is TRBV9, the J gene TRBJ2-1; 11 positions agree with TRBD2. There are 15 residues in the CDR3. In germline, CDR1 is SGDLS, CDR2 YYNGEE. The V and J ends lost 0 bases and 6 bases, in that order; junction bases with no gene match: 2. In DNA, the CDR3 is TGTGCCAGCAGCGTAGTAGCGGGAGGGAGCAATGAGCAGTTCTTC. Translated, it gives CASSVVAGGSNEQFF. Looking up the rest from reference TRBV9 and TRBJ2-1 gives the full variable domain: DSGVTQTPKHLITATGQRVTLRCSPRSGDLSVYWYQQSLDQGLQFLIQYYNGEERAKGNILERFSAQQFPDLHSELNLSSLELGDSALYFCASSVVAGGSNEQFFGPGTRLTVL.

This sequence joins TRBV25-1 and TRBJ1-4; 10 bases map to TRBD1. Germline lookup yields CDR1 MGHDK and CDR2 SYGVNS. The J segment lost 7 bases and the V segment lost 5 bases, leaving 1 base of the junction unmatched. This CDR3 region has 13 residues. The CDR3 DNA is TGTGCCAGCAGTTGGACAGGGGGTGAAAAACTGTTTTTT. Protein: CASSWTGGEKLFF.

The V gene is TRBV5-4, the J gene TRBJ2-1, with 11 bases that match TRBD2. The CDR3 is made up of 13 amino acids. Trimming removed 5 bases from V and 11 bases from J; junction bases left unmatched: 6. Looked up from germline, CDR1 is SGHNT and CDR2 is YYREEE (reference sequence). DNA of the CDR3: TGTGCCAGCAGGTCCCGGACTAGCGGGCAGCAGTTCTTC. Encoded protein: CASRSRTSGQQFF. Complete variable domain (other parts from reference TRBV5-4 and TRBJ2-1): ETGVTQSPTHLIKTRGQQVTLRCSSQSGHNTVSWYQQALGQGPQFIFQYYREEENGRGNFPPRFSGLQFPNYSSELNVNALELDDSALYLCASRSRTSGQQFFGPGTRLTVL.

V usage is TRBV27 and J usage is TRBJ2-1, with unresolved D. The CDR3 runs 18 residues. CDR1 and CDR2 (germline): MNHEY, SMNVEV (reference sequence). Trimming shortened V by 5 bases and J by 0 bases, and 20 bases separated the two germline ends. The CDR3 DNA sequence: TGTGCCAGCAGTCCCCCCCCTCTCGCCCCGAGCTCCTACAATGAGCAGTTCTTC. It specifies CASSPPPLAPSSYNEQFF.

This clone was detected a few times. V is TRBV6-1 and J is TRBJ1-1, with TRBD1 matching over 8 bases. Germline V gene data show CDR1 as MNHNS and CDR2 as SASEGT. This CDR3 is 13 amino acids long. V gave up 3 bases and J gave up 5 bases; unmatched junction bases: 2. CDR3 residues: CASSENRGTEAFF. For the CDR3, the DNA is TGTGCCAGCAGTGAGAACAGGGGGACTGAAGCTTTCTTT.

The genes are TRBV7-6 and TRBJ2-3, with D tentatively TRBD2 (7 bases). Germline V gene sequence: CDR1 SGHVS, CDR2 FNYEAQ. Trimming shortened V by 1 base and J by 3 bases, and 14 bases separated the two germline ends. There are 16 residues in the CDR3. CDR3 in amino acids: CASSLVWGGPTDTQYF. The CDR3 DNA reads as TGTGCCAGCAGCTTAGTGTGGGGGGGCCCGACAGATACGCAGTATTTT.

The count of this clone is one. The rearrangement joins TRBV2 to TRBJ2-4, with 10 bases matching TRBD2. Germline loops: CDR1 SNHLY, CDR2 FYNNEI. This CDR3 comprises 18 residues. V gave up 8 bases and J gave up 0 bases; unmatched junction bases: 13. CDR3 amino acids: CASSFRVLAGEAKNIQYF. The CDR3 nucleotides read TGTGCCAGCTCCTTCAGGGTGCTAGCGGGAGAAGCCAAAAACATTCAGTACTTC.

The rearrangement uses TRBV5-1 and TRBJ2-2, with no clear D. In germline, CDR1 is SGHRS, CDR2 YFSETQ. Trimming took 0 bases from V and 5 from J, leaving 5 bases between them. The CDR3 is 13 amino acids. The CDR3 coding sequence is TGCGCCAGCAGCTTGGCCGAGACCGGGGAGCTGTTTTTT. The encoded protein is CASSLAETGELFF.

DNA of the CDR3: TGTGCCAGCTGGGACTTGACCTACGAGCAGTACTTC. This sequence encodes CASWDLTYEQYF. This chain links TRBV6-1 with TRBJ2-7; tentative D call: TRBD2 (6 bases). V lost 8 bases, J lost 2 bases, and 10 bases lay in between. The CDR3 covers 12 residues. Germline V CDR1 and CDR2: MNHNS, SASEGT.

This chain joins TRBV2 and TRBJ2-2, with TRBD2 identical over 10 bases. The germline gives CDR1 SNHLY, CDR2 FYNNEI. CDR3 size: 16 residues. V shed 11 bases and J 5 bases; nucleotides not matched to a gene: 14. CDR3 in DNA: TGTGCCTTCCGGAGCGGGAGGGCTAAGGGGACCGGGGAGCTGTTTTTT. Residues: CAFRSGRAKGTGELFF. The full variable domain, completed using reference TRBV2 and TRBJ2-2, is EPEVTQTPSHQVTQMGQEVILRCVPISNHLYFYWYRQILGQKVEFLVSFYNNEISEKSEIFDDQFSVERPDGSNFTLKIRSTKLEDSAMYFCAFRSGRAKGTGELFFGEGSRLTVL.